Presented here are 10 T cell receptor beta chains from one specimen sequenced in a study of Ad26.COV2.S vaccination and SARS-CoV-2 variants. Treatment given: over 15 received Ad26.COV2.S at low or high dose, single or two shots; 5 received placebo; per-sample allocation not given. Sampling happened 63 days after the first vaccine or placebo injection. Method: immunoSEQ multiplex PCR; TCRdb's copy keeps in-frame clones and lacks some. The sample lists some 520,000 clones, around 85% occurring once. The starting material was peripheral blood, obtained in a trial of Ad26.COV2.S vaccine versus placebo. These receptor sequences come from a person between 18 and 60 years old who received the Ad26.COV2.S COVID-19 vaccine or a placebo.

This clone was recorded once. This chain uses TRBV19 with TRBJ1-2; 9 bases fit TRBD1. The germline V gene encodes CDR1 LNHDA and CDR2 SQIVND (reference sequence). V shed 10 bases and J 8 bases; nucleotides not matched to a gene: 11. The CDR3 runs 13 residues. The CDR3 region is CATKIQGAVGYTF. Here the CDR3 DNA reads TGTGCCACTAAAATACAGGGGGCTGTAGGCTACACCTTC.

The CDR3 here is CASSRLAGDETQYF. In DNA, the CDR3 is TGTGCCAGCAGCCGACTAGCGGGAGATGAGACCCAGTACTTC. This chain uses TRBV5-4 with TRBJ2-5; 12 bases are shared with TRBD2. The length of the CDR3 is 14 residues. Germline CDR1 is SGHNT and CDR2 is YYREEE (reference sequence). V gave up 4 bases and J gave up 5 bases; unmatched junction bases: 3.

The chain links TRBV28 to TRBJ2-3; perhaps D is TRBD1 or TRBD2 (5 bases each). Germline lookup yields CDR1 MDHEN and CDR2 SYDVKM. Trimming removed 2 bases at V and 15 bases at J, with 24 bases between. The CDR3 loop spans 15 amino acids. CDR3 amino acids: CASSLRGDAASRAYF. Here the CDR3 DNA reads TGTGCCAGCAGTTTAAGGGGAGACGCCGCGAGTAGGGCCTATTTT.

The chain carries TRBV7-2 and TRBJ1-2; D gene ambiguous. Germline lookup yields CDR1 SGHTA and CDR2 FQGNSA. Trimming removed 3 bases at V and 3 bases at J, with 8 bases between. There are 13 residues in the CDR3. The CDR3 DNA is TGTGCCAGCAGCTTCGGAGGACACTATGGCTACACCTTC. Encoded protein: CASSFGGHYGYTF.

The chain employs TRBV6-5 and TRBJ2-1; 8 nucleotides align to TRBD2. The trim removed 10 bases at V and 9 bases at J, leaving 14 bases unmatched. There are 14 residues in the CDR3. In germline, CDR1 is MNHEY, CDR2 SVGAGI. The CDR3 region is CATGGGLKVREQFF. CDR3 nucleotides: TGTGCCACCGGGGGGGGGCTAAAGGTGCGTGAGCAGTTCTTC.

The V and J genes are TRBV18 and TRBJ2-2; D may be TRBD1 or TRBD2 (6 bases each). The germline V gene has CDR1 KGHSH and CDR2 LQKENI. The CDR3 covers 16 residues. The V end was cut by 2 bases, the J end by 4 bases, with 14 bases between. For the CDR3, the DNA is TGTGCCAGCTCACCAGACCCGGGGGCGGGCACCGGGGAGCTGTTTTTT. Protein sequence: CASSPDPGAGTGELFF.

The genes are TRBV18 and TRBJ2-1, with unresolved D. Germline V gene sequence: CDR1 KGHSH, CDR2 LQKENI. The CDR3 is 12 amino acids. V lost 6 bases and J 7 bases, leaving 10 bases between the germline ends. CDR3 bases: TGTGCCAGCTCTCCGACACTGAATGAGCAGTTCTTC. It translates to CASSPTLNEQFF.

The chain carries TRBV6-5 and TRBJ2-2; no firm D call. The CDR3 extends over 13 amino acids. Germline lookup yields CDR1 MNHEY and CDR2 SVGAGI. V was shortened by 4 bases and J by 4 bases, with 7 bases between the two germline ends. The CDR3 region has the DNA TGTGCCAGCAGTTCGTTCCCCACCGGGGAGCTGTTTTTT. Protein sequence: CASSSFPTGELFF.

The DNA for the CDR3 is TGTGCCAGCAGCACTAGCGGTGCGTACAATGAGCAGTTCTTC. Amino acids: CASSTSGAYNEQFF. The chain joins TRBV9 to TRBJ2-1; 8 bases are shared with TRBD2. The CDR3 sequence is 14 residues long. The germline V gene encodes CDR1 SGDLS and CDR2 YYNGEE. V lost 4 bases and J lost 4; bases outside the gene matches: 4.

This chain links TRBV7-2 with TRBJ1-2, with 11 nucleotides matching TRBD1. The CDR3 extends over 18 amino acids. CDR1 and CDR2 (germline): SGHTA, FQGNSA. V gave up 0 bases and J gave up 2 bases; unmatched junction bases: 8. The CDR3 coding sequence is TGTGCCAGCAGCTTAGCGCTAACCGGGACAGGGGGGAACTATGGCTACACCTTC. Its protein product is CASSLALTGTGGNYGYTF. Supplemented by reference TRBV7-2 and TRBJ1-2, the full variable domain reads GAGVSQSPSNKVTEKGKDVELRCDPISGHTALYWYRQSLGQGLEFLIYFQGNSAPDKSGLPSDRFSAERTGGSVSTLTIQRTQQEDSAVYLCASSLALTGTGGNYGYTFGSGTRLTVV.